The 14 T cell receptor beta chains reported below all come from one sample, sequenced in a study of blood T cell repertoires in COVID-19. Clones were sequenced by immunoSEQ multiplex PCR, and TCRdb holds only the in-frame ones, with some missing. The table includes roughly 190,000 clones, around 87% detected once. Sequences were obtained from PBMCs or T cells enriched from blood (not recorded which). The receptor source for this set is a woman aged 40 to 49 in a cohort exposed to, infected with or recovered from COVID-19 (not recorded which).

The CDR3 nucleotides read TGTGCCACCAGCAGAGCGGGAGATGAGCAGTTCTTC. Its translation is CATSRAGDEQFF. The gene calls are TRBV15 and TRBJ2-1; possibly TRBD2 for D (6 bases). V gave up 1 base and J gave up 8 bases, with 6 bases separating them. CDR3 length equals 12 residues. CDR1 is LNHNV and CDR2 is YYDKDF in the germline V gene (reference sequence).

The chain carries TRBV28 and TRBJ1-1, with 7 bases fitting TRBD1. The CDR3 spans 15 residues. With 4 bases clipped from V and 3 bases from J, the junction kept 8 bases outside the gene matches. Germline V CDR1 and CDR2: MDHEN, SYDVKM. This chain's CDR3 is CASSSRRQGYTEAFF. CDR3 DNA sequence: TGTGCCAGCAGTTCCCGTCGACAGGGCTACACTGAAGCTTTCTTT.

The gene calls are TRBV27 and TRBJ2-3, with D possibly TRBD1 on 6 matching bases. Trimming pared 3 bases from V and 2 bases from J, leaving 9 bases between. This CDR3 comprises 14 residues. Germline assignment: CDR1 MNHEY and CDR2 SMNVEV (reference sequence). The CDR3 region is CASSFGTLTDTQYF. The CDR3 nucleotides read TGTGCCAGCAGTTTTGGGACACTCACAGATACGCAGTATTTT.

The V and J genes are TRBV28 and TRBJ2-1; a weak D match, TRBD2 (5 bases). Germline V CDR1 and CDR2: MDHEN, SYDVKM. Trimming left V 4 bases short and J 0 bases short, with 10 bases between. This CDR3 comprises 15 residues. Here the CDR3 reads CASSSQTSSYNEQFF. CDR3 coding DNA: TGTGCCAGCAGTTCCCAAACTAGCTCCTACAATGAGCAGTTCTTC.

The chain carries TRBV11-2 and TRBJ1-6; possibly TRBD1 for D (5 bases). Trimming stripped 0 bases from V and 10 bases from J, with 16 bases between. The CDR3 length is 16 residues. Per the germline V gene, CDR1 is SGHAT and CDR2 is FQNNGV. The CDR3 DNA is TGTGCCAGCAGCTTAGATCGGAGGGGCGCACGGTCACCCCTCCACTTT. Amino acid sequence: CASSLDRRGARSPLHF.

The chain recombines TRBV4-1 with TRBJ1-2; 10 positions match TRBD1. V was clipped by 4 bases and J by 4 bases; unmatched bases: 12. Germline CDR1 reads MGHRA; CDR2 reads YSYEKL. The length of the CDR3 is 17 residues. CDR3 sequence: CASSLRRDRGLRYGYTF. DNA of the CDR3: TGCGCCAGCAGCCTACGCCGGGACAGGGGACTTCGCTATGGCTACACCTTC.

This rearrangement joins TRBV5-1 to TRBJ2-7, with a possible D match to TRBD2 (6 bases). The CDR3 has 13 amino acids. V shed 4 bases and J shed 0 bases, with 8 bases lying between them. CDR1 is SGHRS and CDR2 is YFSETQ in the germline V gene. The CDR3 loop is CASSARGSYEQYF. The CDR3 DNA reads TGCGCCAGCAGCGCGCGGGGCTCCTACGAGCAGTACTTC.

J is TRBJ2-1 and V is TRBV9; a weak D match, TRBD2 (7 bases). Trimming left V 2 bases short and J 8 bases short, with 17 bases between. In germline, CDR1 is SGDLS, CDR2 YYNGEE. The CDR3 extends over 15 amino acids. The CDR3 protein is CASSVHREGGHEQFF. The CDR3 DNA reads TGTGCCAGCAGCGTTCACAGGGAGGGGGGCCATGAGCAGTTCTTC.

The chain has TRBV9 and TRBJ2-1; 13 bases are shared with TRBD2. The length of the CDR3 is 16 residues. Germline loops: CDR1 SGDLS, CDR2 YYNGEE. V lost 1 base and J lost 4; bases outside the gene matches: 2. The CDR3 here is CASSVSTSGRYNEQFF. CDR3 in DNA: TGTGCCAGCAGCGTATCGACTAGCGGGAGGTACAATGAGCAGTTCTTC.

This sequence joins TRBV9 and TRBJ1-2, with D tentatively TRBD1 (6 bases). The germline V gene encodes CDR1 SGDLS and CDR2 YYNGEE. Trimming stripped 4 bases from V and 4 bases from J, with 8 bases between. The CDR3 has 12 residues. CDR3 DNA: TGTGCCAGCAGCATGGACAGCTATGGCTACACCTTC. Translated: CASSMDSYGYTF.

With regard to this clone: The sample carries other DNA sequences with the same CDR3. This sequence joins TRBV6-5 and TRBJ1-5; 8 nucleotides line up with TRBD1. The V segment lost 2 bases and the J segment 7 bases; nucleotides outside the gene matches: 1. This CDR3 is built from 13 residues. Per germline, CDR1 MNHEY and CDR2 SVGAGI. In nucleotides, the CDR3 is TGTGCCAGCAGTTACACAGGGGGACAGCCCCAGCATTTT. The encoded protein is CASSYTGGQPQHF.

This rearrangement joins TRBV10-1 to TRBJ2-5; D unresolved. The germline CDR1 and CDR2 sequences are WNHNN and SYGVQD (reference sequence). This CDR3 is 11 amino acids long. V was cut by 5 bases and J by 4 bases, with 5 bases left in between. The CDR3 is CASSSGETQYF. The CDR3 DNA reads as TGCGCCAGCAGTTCGGGAGAGACCCAGTACTTC.

The V and J genes are TRBV9 and TRBJ1-1; D gene uncertain. V was shortened by 4 bases and J by 4 bases, with 14 bases between the two germline ends. The germline V gene has CDR1 SGDLS and CDR2 YYNGEE. The CDR3 runs to 14 residues. The CDR3 coding sequence is TGTGCCAGCAGCCCCCAGTATACGGGCACTGAAGCTTTCTTT. This codes for CASSPQYTGTEAFF. The full variable domain, with the rest looked up from reference TRBV9 and TRBJ1-1, is DSGVTQTPKHLITATGQRVTLRCSPRSGDLSVYWYQQSLDQGLQFLIQYYNGEERAKGNILERFSAQQFPDLHSELNLSSLELGDSALYFCASSPQYTGTEAFFGQGTRLTVV.

The chain carries TRBV2 and TRBJ1-1; 8 bases align to TRBD1. This CDR3 comprises 13 residues. The V segment lost 6 bases and the J segment 4 bases; nucleotides outside the gene matches: 4. Germline lookup yields CDR1 SNHLY and CDR2 FYNNEI. The CDR3 loop is CASRETGGTEAFF. CDR3 bases: TGTGCCAGCAGGGAAACAGGGGGCACTGAAGCTTTCTTT. Full variable domain (missing parts from reference TRBV2 and TRBJ1-1): EPEVTQTPSHQVTQMGQEVILRCVPISNHLYFYWYRQILGQKVEFLVSFYNNEISEKSEIFDDQFSVERPDGSNFTLKIRSTKLEDSAMYFCASRETGGTEAFFGQGTRLTVV.